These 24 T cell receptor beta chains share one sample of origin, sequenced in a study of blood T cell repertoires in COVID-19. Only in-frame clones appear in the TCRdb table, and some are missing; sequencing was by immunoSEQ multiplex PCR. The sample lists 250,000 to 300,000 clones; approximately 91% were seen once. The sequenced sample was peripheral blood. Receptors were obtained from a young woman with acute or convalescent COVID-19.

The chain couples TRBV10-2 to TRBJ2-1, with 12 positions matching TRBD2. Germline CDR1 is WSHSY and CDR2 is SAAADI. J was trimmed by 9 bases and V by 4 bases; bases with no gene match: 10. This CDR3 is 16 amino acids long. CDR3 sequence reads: CASSGGASGRAAEQFF. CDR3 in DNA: TGCGCCAGCAGTGGGGGGGCTAGCGGGAGGGCCGCTGAGCAGTTCTTC.

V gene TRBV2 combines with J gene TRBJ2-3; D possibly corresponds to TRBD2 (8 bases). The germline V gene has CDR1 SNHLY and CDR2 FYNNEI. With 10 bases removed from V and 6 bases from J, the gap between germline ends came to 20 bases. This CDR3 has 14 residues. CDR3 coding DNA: TGTGCCACGCCAGGGGGACTAGGCCGCGATACGCAGTATTTT. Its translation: CATPGGLGRDTQYF.

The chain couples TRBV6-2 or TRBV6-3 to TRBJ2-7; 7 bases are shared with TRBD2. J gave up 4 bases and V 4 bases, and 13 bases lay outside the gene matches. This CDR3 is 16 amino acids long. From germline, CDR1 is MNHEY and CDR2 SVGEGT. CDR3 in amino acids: CASSSHSGRFLYEQYF. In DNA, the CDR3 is TGTGCCAGCAGTTCCCATAGCGGGCGCTTTCTATACGAGCAGTACTTC.

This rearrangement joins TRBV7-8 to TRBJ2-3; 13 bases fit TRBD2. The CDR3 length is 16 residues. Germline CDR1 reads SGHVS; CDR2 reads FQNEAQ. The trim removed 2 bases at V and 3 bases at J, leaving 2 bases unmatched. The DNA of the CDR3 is TGTGCCAGCAGCTTAACACTAGCGGGAGGGACAGATACGCAGTATTTT. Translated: CASSLTLAGGTDTQYF.

The CDR3 sequence is CASRQNTGNTEAFF. The DNA for the CDR3 is TGTGCCAGCAGGCAAAACACAGGGAACACTGAAGCTTTCTTT. This rearrangement joins TRBV27 to TRBJ1-1; weak D call: TRBD1 (5 bases). Deletions cut 6 bases from V and 1 base from J, with 12 bases between. The CDR3 runs 14 residues. Per germline, CDR1 MNHEY and CDR2 SMNVEV (reference sequence).

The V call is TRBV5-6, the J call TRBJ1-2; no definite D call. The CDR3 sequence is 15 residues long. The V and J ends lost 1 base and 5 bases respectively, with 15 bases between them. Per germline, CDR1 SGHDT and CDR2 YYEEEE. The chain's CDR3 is CASSLWRGSWYGYTF. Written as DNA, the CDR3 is TGTGCCAGCAGCTTGTGGCGGGGTAGTTGGTATGGCTACACCTTC.

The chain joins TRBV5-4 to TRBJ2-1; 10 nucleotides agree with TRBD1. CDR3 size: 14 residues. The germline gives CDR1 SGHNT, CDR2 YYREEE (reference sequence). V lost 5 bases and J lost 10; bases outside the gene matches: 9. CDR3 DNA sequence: TGTGCCAGCAGTCAGTGGTCGGACAGGGGGGAGCAGTTCTTC. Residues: CASSQWSDRGEQFF. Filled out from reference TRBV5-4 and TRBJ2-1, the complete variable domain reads ETGVTQSPTHLIKTRGQQVTLRCSSQSGHNTVSWYQQALGQGPQFIFQYYREEENGRGNFPPRFSGLQFPNYSSELNVNALELDDSALYLCASSQWSDRGEQFFGPGTRLTVL.

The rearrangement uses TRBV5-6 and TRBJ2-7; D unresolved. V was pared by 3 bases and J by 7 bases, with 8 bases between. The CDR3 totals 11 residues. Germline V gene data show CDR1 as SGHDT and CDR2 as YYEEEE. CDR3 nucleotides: TGTGCCAGCAGCTGGAGCTCGGAGCAGTACTTC. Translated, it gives CASSWSSEQYF.

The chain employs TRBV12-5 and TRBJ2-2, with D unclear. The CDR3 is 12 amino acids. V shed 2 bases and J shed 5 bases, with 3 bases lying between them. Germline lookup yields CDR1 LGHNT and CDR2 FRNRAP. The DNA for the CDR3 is TGTGCTAGTGGTTTGTATACCGGGGAGCTGTTTTTT. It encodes CASGLYTGELFF.

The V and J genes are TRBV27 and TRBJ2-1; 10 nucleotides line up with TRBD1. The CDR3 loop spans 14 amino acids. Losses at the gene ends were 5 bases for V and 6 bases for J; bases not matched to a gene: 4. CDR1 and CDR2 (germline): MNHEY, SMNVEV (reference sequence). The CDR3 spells CASSRRTGGNEQFF. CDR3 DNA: TGTGCCAGCAGTAGGAGGACAGGGGGCAATGAGCAGTTCTTC.

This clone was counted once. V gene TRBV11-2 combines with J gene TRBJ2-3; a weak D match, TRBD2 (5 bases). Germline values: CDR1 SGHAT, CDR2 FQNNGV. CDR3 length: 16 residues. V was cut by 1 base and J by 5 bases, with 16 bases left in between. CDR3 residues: CASSLGAFDRGDTQYF. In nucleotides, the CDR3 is TGTGCCAGCAGCTTAGGGGCCTTCGATCGGGGAGATACGCAGTATTTT.

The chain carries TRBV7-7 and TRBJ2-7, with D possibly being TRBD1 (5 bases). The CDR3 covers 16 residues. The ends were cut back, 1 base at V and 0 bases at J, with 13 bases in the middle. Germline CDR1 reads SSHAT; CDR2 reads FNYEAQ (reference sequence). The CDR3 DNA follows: TGTGCCAGCAGCTTAGAAGGGGTCAGGAGCTCCTACGAGCAGTACTTC. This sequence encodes CASSLEGVRSSYEQYF.

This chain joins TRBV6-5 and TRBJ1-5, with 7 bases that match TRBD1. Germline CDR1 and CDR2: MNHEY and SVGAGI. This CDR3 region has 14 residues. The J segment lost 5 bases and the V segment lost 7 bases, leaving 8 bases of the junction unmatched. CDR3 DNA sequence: TGTGCCAGCACCTTAGGGACAGTAGATCAGCCCCAGCATTTT. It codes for CASTLGTVDQPQHF.

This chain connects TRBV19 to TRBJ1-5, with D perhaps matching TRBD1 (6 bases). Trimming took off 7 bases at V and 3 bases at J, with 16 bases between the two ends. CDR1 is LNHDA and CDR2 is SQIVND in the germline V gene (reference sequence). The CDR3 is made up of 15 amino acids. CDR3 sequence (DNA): TGTGCCAGTACAACGTCCAGGGGTGTCAATCAGCCCCAGCATTTT. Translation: CASTTSRGVNQPQHF.

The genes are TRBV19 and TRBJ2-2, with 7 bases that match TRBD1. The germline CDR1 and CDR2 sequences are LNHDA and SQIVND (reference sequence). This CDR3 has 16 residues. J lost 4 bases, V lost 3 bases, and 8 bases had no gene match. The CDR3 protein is CASSIFGTVPTGELFF. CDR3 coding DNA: TGTGCCAGTAGTATCTTCGGGACAGTACCCACCGGGGAGCTGTTTTTT. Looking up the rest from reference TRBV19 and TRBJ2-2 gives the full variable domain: DGGITQSPKYLFRKEGQNVTLSCEQNLNHDAMYWYRQDPGQGLRLIYYSQIVNDFQKGDIAEGYSVSREKKESFPLTVTSAQKNPTAFYLCASSIFGTVPTGELFFGEGSRLTVL.

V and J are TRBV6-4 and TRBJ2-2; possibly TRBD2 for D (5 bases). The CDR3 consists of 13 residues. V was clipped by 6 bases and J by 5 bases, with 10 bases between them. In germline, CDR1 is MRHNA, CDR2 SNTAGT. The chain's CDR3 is CASRWSGTGELFF. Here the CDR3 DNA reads TGTGCCAGCAGATGGTCGGGAACCGGGGAGCTGTTTTTT.

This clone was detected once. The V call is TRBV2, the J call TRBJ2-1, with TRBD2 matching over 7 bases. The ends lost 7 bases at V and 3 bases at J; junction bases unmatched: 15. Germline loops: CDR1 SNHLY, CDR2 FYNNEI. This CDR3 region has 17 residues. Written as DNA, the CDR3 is TGTGCCAGCACTAGGGGACTACCAGCTCAACACTACAATGAGCAGTTCTTC. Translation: CASTRGLPAQHYNEQFF.

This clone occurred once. The chain's CDR3 is CASSPTRTSGSYEQYF. In DNA, the CDR3 is TGTGCCAGCTCACCAACGCGGACTAGCGGGAGCTACGAGCAGTACTTC. J is TRBJ2-7 and V is TRBV18, with TRBD2 matching 13 bases. CDR1 is KGHSH and CDR2 is LQKENI in the germline V gene. There are 16 residues in the CDR3. V lost 2 bases to trimming and J lost 3 bases; unmatched junction nucleotides: 4. Using reference TRBV18 and TRBJ2-7 for the parts outside the CDR3, the full variable domain is NAGVMQNPRHLVRRRGQEARLRCSPMKGHSHVYWYRQLPEEGLKFMVYLQKENIIDESGMPKERFSAEFPKEGPSILRIQQVVRGDSAAYFCASSPTRTSGSYEQYFGPGTRLTVT.

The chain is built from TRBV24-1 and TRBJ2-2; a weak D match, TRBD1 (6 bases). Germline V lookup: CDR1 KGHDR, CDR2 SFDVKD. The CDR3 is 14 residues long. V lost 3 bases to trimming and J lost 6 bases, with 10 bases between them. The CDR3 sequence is CATSDPHRAGELFF. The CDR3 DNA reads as TGTGCCACCAGTGATCCACACAGGGCCGGGGAGCTGTTTTTT.

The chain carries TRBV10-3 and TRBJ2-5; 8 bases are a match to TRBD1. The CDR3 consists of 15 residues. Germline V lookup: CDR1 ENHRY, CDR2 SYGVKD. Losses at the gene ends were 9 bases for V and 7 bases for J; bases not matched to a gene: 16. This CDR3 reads CAIRPRTGSWGTQYF. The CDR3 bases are TGTGCCATTCGGCCCCGGACAGGGTCTTGGGGGACCCAGTACTTC.

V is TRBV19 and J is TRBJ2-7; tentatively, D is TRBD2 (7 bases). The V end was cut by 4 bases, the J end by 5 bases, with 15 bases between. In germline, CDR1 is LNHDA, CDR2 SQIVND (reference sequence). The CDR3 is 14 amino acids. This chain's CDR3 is CASSTGRGLDEQYF. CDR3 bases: TGTGCCAGTAGTACAGGGCGGGGGCTGGACGAGCAGTACTTC.

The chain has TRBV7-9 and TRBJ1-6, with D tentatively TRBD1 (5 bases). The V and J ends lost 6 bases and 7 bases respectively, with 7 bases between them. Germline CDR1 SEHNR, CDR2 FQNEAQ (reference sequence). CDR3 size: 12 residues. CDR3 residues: CASSPGNSPLHF. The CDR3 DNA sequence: TGTGCCAGCAGTCCAGGGAATTCACCCCTCCACTTT.

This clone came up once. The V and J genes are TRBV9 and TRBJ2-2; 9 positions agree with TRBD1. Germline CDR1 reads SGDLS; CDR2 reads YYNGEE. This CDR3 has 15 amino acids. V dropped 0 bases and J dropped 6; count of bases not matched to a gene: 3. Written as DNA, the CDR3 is TGTGCCAGCAGCGTAGGAACAGGGGGCGCCGGGGAGCTGTTTTTT. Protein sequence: CASSVGTGGAGELFF.

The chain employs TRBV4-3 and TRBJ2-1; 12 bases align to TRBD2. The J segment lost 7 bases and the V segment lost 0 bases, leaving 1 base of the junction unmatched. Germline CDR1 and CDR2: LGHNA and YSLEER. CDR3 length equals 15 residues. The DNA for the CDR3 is TGCGCCAGCAGCCAAGATGGGACTAGCGGGAATGAGCAGTTCTTC. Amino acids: CASSQDGTSGNEQFF.